The rows below give T cell receptor beta chains drawn from one sample of a study of blood T cell repertoires in COVID-19. The method was immunoSEQ multiplex PCR; TCRdb's version includes in-frame clones alone and lacks a portion of them. The sample records around 310,000 clones, over 85% being singletons. The sequenced sample consisted of PBMCs or T cells enriched from blood (not recorded which). The receptors originated from a woman aged 25 to 39 who had recovered from COVID-19. Both conserved end residues are part of each CDR3. A D gene is named only where the DNA matches it firmly. The size field is filled for only some rows; it gives once, few, many or a size class.

>TRBJ2-1|TRBV5-6|TRBD2|.
TGTGCCAGCAGCTTGTTCGGACTAGCGGGATTGGAGCAGTTCTTC
CASSLFGLAGLEQFF
>TRBJ1-5|TRBV4-1|TRBD1|.
TGCGCCAGCAGCCGGGCAGGGGGCGCCGATCAGCCCCAGCATTTT
CASSRAGGADQPQHF
>TRBJ1-3|TRBV4-2|.|.
TGTGCCAGCAGCCTCCAACTATCTCGGGGAGATCAATCTGGAAACACCATATATTTT
CASSLQLSRGDQSGNTIYF
>TRBJ2-7|TRBV15|.|.
TGTGCCACCAGCAGAGACCCAGGGACACCCTACGAGCAGTACTTC
CATSRDPGTPYEQYF
>TRBJ1-5|TRBV18|.|.
TGTGCCAGCTCACCAGGGTTCCAGGGGCAGCATTTT
CASSPGFQGQHF
>TRBJ1-1|TRBV27|.|.
TGTGCCAGCAGTTTAAGGGCAGGGCCGGACACTGAAGCTTTCTTT
CASSLRAGPDTEAFF
>TRBJ2-2|TRBV11-3|.|once
TGTGCCAGCAGCTATTTGACTGCGGATTTAAACACCGGGGAGCTGTTTTTT
CASSYLTADLNTGELFF
>TRBJ1-2|TRBV18|TRBD1|.
TGTGCCAGCAACCGACAGGGCGATAGAGGAACTAACTATGGCTACACCTTC
CASNRQGDRGTNYGYTF
>TRBJ2-7|TRBV5-6|TRBD1|once
TGTGCCAGCAGCTCCAGACAGGGAACCCGCGAGCAGTACTTC
CASSSRQGTREQYF
>TRBJ1-2|TRBV3-1/TRBV3-2|.|.
TGTGCCAGCAGCCAAGACGGGCAGGGAGGCTACACCTTC
CASSQDGQGGYTF
>TRBJ1-1|TRBV19|.|.
TGTGCCAGTACCTTAAGGAGTTACACTGAAGCTTTCTTT
CASTLRSYTEAFF
>TRBJ1-3|TRBV11-2|.|.
TGTGCCAGCAGCCAGGTGTTTGGGGCGCGTGAAAACACCATATATTTT
CASSQVFGARENTIYF
>TRBJ1-1|TRBV11-2|.|.
TGTGCCAGCAGCTTAGAAGAGGGCTCTGCTTTCTTT
CASSLEEGSAFF
>TRBJ1-3|TRBV7-9|TRBD1|.
TGTGCCAGCAGCTCGGACAGGGAGGGTTTAGGCTCTGGAAACACCATATATTTT
CASSSDREGLGSGNTIYF
>TRBJ1-2|TRBV6-2/TRBV6-3|.|once
TGTGCCAGCAGTCCCACAGGGCTCCATGGCTACACCTTC
CASSPTGLHGYTF
>TRBJ1-2|TRBV9|TRBD1|once
TGTGCCAGCAGCACGACAGGGGACGTCTATGGCTACACCTTC
CASSTTGDVYGYTF
>TRBJ2-3|TRBV30|.|.
TGTGCCTGGAGTGCTAGGAGCGGGTCCCCAGATACGCAGTATTTT
CAWSARSGSPDTQYF
>TRBJ2-3|TRBV4-2|.|.
TGTGCCAGCAGCCAGAAAGGAGGGATGACAGATACGCAGTATTTT
CASSQKGGMTDTQYF
>TRBJ2-7|TRBV6-5|.|.
TGTGCCAGCAGGCACTATGGGGAGTCCCACGAGCAGTACTTC
CASRHYGESHEQYF
>TRBJ2-1|TRBV7-9|.|.
TGTGCCAGCACCTCCCCCCAGTTCTATGAGCAGTTCTTC
CASTSPQFYEQFF
>TRBJ2-3|TRBV25-1|TRBD1|.
TGTGCCAGCAGTCCCGGACAGGCCACAGATACGCAGTATTTT
CASSPGQATDTQYF
>TRBJ2-5|TRBV7-7|TRBD2|.
TGTGCTAGCAGCGTGGGGGGAGCGGGAGTGAAGGAGACCCAGTACTTC
CASSVGGAGVKETQYF
>TRBJ2-7|TRBV27|.|.
TGTGCCAGCAGTCCATCCGCAGGGACTGGAACCTCCGAGCAGTACTTC
CASSPSAGTGTSEQYF
>TRBJ2-5|TRBV5-6|TRBD1|few
TGTGCCAGCAGCTGGGGAACGGGACAGACCACGGAGACCCAGTACTTC
CASSWGTGQTTETQYF
>TRBJ1-2|TRBV28|.|.
TGTGCCAGCAGTCCCCCTTTTTATGGCTACACCTTC
CASSPPFYGYTF
>TRBJ1-2|TRBV18|TRBD1|.
TGTGCCAGCTCATTGAACGACAGGGGGAACTATGGCTACACCTTC
CASSLNDRGNYGYTF
>TRBJ1-1|TRBV7-3|.|.
TGTGCCAGCGGTGAAGATGGGGGAGGTGAAGCTTTCTTT
CASGEDGGGEAFF
>TRBJ2-1|TRBV30|TRBD2|.
TGTGCCTGGAGCCTAGGACTAGCGGGAACTAGTCCCTACAATGAGCAGTTCTTC
CAWSLGLAGTSPYNEQFF
>TRBJ2-7|TRBV13|TRBD2|.
TGTGCCAGCAGCCGACGCCTAATGACAGGACTAGCGGGAGGGATCTTCGTCTACGAGCAGTACTTC
CASSRRLMTGLAGGIFVYEQYF
>TRBJ2-3|TRBV6-2/TRBV6-3|.|once
TGTGCCAGCAGTTACGGAGTGGAGGGCACAGATACGCAGTATTTT
CASSYGVEGTDTQYF
>TRBJ1-5|TRBV18|.|.
TGTGCCAGCTCACCACAGGGAGGAAATCAGCCCCAGCATTTT
CASSPQGGNQPQHF
>TRBJ2-7|TRBV9|TRBD1|once
TGTGCCAGCAGCCCCGGGACAGGGTACGAGCAGTACTTC
CASSPGTGYEQYF
>TRBJ1-5|TRBV19|.|.
TGTGCCAGTAGTGACCAGGGGAGCAATCAGCCCCAGCATTTT
CASSDQGSNQPQHF
>TRBJ2-3|TRBV29-1|.|.
TGCAGCGTTGAGGGAGAACTTTTTGGCACAGATACGCAGTATTTT
CSVEGELFGTDTQYF
>TRBJ1-1|TRBV5-4|TRBD1|.
TGTGCCAGCAGTCGCAACCAGGGGGCCACTGAAGCTTTCTTT
CASSRNQGATEAFF
>TRBJ2-3|TRBV5-5|.|.
TGTGCCAGCATGGTCTGGGCCACAGATACGCAGTATTTT
CASMVWATDTQYF
>TRBJ1-5|TRBV4-3|.|.
TGCGCCAGCAGCCAAGGGTGGGACTTCGTGGCCCAGCATTTT
CASSQGWDFVAQHF
>TRBJ1-2|TRBV7-3|.|.
TGTGCCAGCAGTCCCCAGACAGGATCCCGCTATGGCTACACCTTC
CASSPQTGSRYGYTF
>TRBJ2-3|TRBV7-8|TRBD2|.
TGTGCCAGCAGCTTAGGAGCCAGCGGGAGAGGAGATACGCAGTATTTT
CASSLGASGRGDTQYF
>TRBJ1-3|TRBV4-1|TRBD1|many
TGCGCCAGCAGCCAAGATCCTATAGGGGGCAAGTCGAACACCATATATTTT
CASSQDPIGGKSNTIYF